The T cell receptor (beta chain) under discussion was sequenced for a study of T cell repertoires in cytomegalovirus infection. TCRdb reanalysed the reads using MiXCR and keeps one entry per CDR3 protein. The sample records around 100,000 distinct CDR3 sequences, about 15% being singletons. This clonotype has just one count. Between the trimmed V and J ends, which lost 5 bases and 7 bases, there was a span of 12 bases. The CDR3 runs to 13 residues. CDR1 SGHVS and CDR2 FQNEAQ come from the germline V gene. The chain combines TRBV7-8 with TRBJ1-5; unclear D gene. The source material was PBMCs. The source of this sequence is a human donor in good health (CMV status not recorded). Some clones in this sample may be carry-over from other donors' samples. In nucleotides, the CDR3 is TGTGCCAGCAGCGGTAAAACGAGACAGCCCCAGCATTTT. Encoded protein: CASSGKTRQPQHF.